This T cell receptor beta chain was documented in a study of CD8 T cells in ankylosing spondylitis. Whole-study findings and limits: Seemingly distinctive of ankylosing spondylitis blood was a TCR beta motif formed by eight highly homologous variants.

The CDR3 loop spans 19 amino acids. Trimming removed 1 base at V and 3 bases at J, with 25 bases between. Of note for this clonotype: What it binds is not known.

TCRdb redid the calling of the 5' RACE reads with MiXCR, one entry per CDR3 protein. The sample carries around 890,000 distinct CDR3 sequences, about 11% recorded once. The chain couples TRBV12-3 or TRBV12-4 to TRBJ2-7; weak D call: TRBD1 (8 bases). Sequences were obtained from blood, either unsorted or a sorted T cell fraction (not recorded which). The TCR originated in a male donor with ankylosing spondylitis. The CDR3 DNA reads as TGTGCCAGCAGTTTAGGGGCAGGGGGCGCAGGAGCGGGGCTCTACGAGCAGTACTTC. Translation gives CASSLGAGGAGAGLYEQYF.